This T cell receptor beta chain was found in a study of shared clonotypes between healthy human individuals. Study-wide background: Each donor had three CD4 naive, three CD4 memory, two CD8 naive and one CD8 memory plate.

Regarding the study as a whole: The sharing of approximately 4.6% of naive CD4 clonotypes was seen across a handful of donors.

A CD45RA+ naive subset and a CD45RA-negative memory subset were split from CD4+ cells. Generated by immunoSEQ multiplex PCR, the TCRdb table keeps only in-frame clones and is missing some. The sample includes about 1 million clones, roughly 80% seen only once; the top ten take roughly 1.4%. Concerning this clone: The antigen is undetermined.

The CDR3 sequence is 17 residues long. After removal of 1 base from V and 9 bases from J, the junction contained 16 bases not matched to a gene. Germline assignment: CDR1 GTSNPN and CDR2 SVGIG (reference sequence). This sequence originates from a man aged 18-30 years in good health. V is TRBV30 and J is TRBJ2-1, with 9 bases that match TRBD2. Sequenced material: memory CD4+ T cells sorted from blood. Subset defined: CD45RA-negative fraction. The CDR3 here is CAWSAHLTSGLTTEQFF. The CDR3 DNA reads TGTGCCTGGAGTGCCCACCTAACTAGCGGGCTTACAACTGAGCAGTTCTTC.